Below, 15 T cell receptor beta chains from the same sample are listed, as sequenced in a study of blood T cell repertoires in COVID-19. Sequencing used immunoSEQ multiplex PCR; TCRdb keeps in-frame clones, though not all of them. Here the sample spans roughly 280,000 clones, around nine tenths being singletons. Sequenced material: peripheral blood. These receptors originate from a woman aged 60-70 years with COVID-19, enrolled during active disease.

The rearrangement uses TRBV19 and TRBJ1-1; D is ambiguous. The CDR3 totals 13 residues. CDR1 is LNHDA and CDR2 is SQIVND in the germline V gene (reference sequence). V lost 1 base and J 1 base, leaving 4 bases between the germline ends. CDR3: CASSIGPNTEAFF. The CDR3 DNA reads TGTGCCAGTAGTATAGGGCCGAACACTGAAGCTTTCTTT.

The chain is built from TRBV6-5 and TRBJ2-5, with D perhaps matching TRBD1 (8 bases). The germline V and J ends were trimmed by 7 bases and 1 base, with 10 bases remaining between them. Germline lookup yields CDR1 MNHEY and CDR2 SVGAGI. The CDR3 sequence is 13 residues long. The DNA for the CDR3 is TGTGCCAGCAACAGGGGGGGCCAAGAGACCCAGTACTTC. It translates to CASNRGGQETQYF.

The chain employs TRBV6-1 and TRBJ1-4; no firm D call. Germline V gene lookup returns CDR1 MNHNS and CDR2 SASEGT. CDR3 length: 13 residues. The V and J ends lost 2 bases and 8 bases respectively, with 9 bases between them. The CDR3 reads CASSEYRWEKLFF. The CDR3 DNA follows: TGTGCCAGCAGTGAATACCGGTGGGAAAAACTGTTTTTT.

CDR3 in DNA: TGTGCCAGCAGCCTAGCGGGGAACAATGAGCAGTTCTTC. It is translated as CASSLAGNNEQFF. This chain uses TRBV3-1 (or the pseudogene TRBV3-2) with TRBJ2-1; 8 bases line up with TRBD2. The germline V gene has CDR1 LGHDT and CDR2 YNNKEL (reference sequence). V trimming: 4 bases; J trimming: 5 bases; junction bases outside the gene matches: 1. The CDR3 covers 13 residues.

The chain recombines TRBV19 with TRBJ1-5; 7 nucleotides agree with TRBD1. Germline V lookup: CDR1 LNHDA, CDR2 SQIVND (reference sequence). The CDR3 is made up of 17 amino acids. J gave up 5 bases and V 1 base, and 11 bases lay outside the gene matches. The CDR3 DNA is TGTGCCAGTAGTATAGTAGCCCGACAGGGAGGTCATCAGCCCCAGCATTTT. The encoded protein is CASSIVARQGGHQPQHF. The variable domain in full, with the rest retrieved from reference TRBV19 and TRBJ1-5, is DGGITQSPKYLFRKEGQNVTLSCEQNLNHDAMYWYRQDPGQGLRLIYYSQIVNDFQKGDIAEGYSVSREKKESFPLTVTSAQKNPTAFYLCASSIVARQGGHQPQHFGDGTRLSIL.

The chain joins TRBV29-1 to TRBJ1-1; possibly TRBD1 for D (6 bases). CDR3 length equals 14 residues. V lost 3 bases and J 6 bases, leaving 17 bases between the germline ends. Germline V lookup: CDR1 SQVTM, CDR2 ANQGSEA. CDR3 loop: CSVEHYRGMSEAFF. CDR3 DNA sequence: TGCAGCGTTGAGCACTATAGGGGGATGTCTGAAGCTTTCTTT. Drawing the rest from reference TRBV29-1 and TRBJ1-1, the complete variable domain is SAVISQKPSRDICQRGTSLTIQCQVDSQVTMMFWYRQQPGQSLTLIATANQGSEATYESGFVIDKFPISRPNLTFSTLTVSNMSPEDSSIYLCSVEHYRGMSEAFFGQGTRLTVV.

The CDR3 region has the DNA TGTGCCAGTAGTGAAGGGGAAAAATATAATTCACCCCTCCACTTT. Its protein is CASSEGEKYNSPLHF. The chain is built from TRBV19 and TRBJ1-6; perhaps TRBD1 as D (5 bases). Looked up from germline, CDR1 is LNHDA and CDR2 is SQIVND (reference sequence). CDR3 length: 15 amino acids. V was pared by 5 bases and J by 4 bases, with 12 bases between.

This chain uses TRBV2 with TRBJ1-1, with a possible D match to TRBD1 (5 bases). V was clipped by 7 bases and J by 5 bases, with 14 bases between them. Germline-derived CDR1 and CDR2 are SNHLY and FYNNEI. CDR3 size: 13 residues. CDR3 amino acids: CASTSQGGTEAFF. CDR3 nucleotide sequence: TGTGCCAGCACCTCCCAGGGTGGAACTGAAGCTTTCTTT.

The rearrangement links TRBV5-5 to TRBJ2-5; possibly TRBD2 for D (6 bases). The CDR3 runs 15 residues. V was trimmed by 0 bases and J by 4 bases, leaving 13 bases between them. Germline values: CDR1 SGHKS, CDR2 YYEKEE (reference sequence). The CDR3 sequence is CASSLGGRLTETQYF. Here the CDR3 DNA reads TGTGCCAGCAGCTTGGGAGGGAGGCTGACAGAGACCCAGTACTTC.

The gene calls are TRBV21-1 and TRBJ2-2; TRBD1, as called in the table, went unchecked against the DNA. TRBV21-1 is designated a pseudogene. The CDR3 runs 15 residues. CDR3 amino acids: CASRHRGENTGELFF. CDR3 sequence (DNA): TGTGCCAGCAGACACAGGGGAGAGAACACCGGGGAGCTGTTTTTT.

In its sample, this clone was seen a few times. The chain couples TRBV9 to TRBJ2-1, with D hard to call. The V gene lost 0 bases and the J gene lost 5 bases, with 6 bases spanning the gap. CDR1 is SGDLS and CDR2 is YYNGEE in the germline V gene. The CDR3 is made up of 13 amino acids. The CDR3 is CASSVENNNEQFF. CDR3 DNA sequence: TGTGCCAGCAGCGTAGAAAATAACAATGAGCAGTTCTTC. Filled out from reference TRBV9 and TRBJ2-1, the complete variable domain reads DSGVTQTPKHLITATGQRVTLRCSPRSGDLSVYWYQQSLDQGLQFLIQYYNGEERAKGNILERFSAQQFPDLHSELNLSSLELGDSALYFCASSVENNNEQFFGPGTRLTVL.

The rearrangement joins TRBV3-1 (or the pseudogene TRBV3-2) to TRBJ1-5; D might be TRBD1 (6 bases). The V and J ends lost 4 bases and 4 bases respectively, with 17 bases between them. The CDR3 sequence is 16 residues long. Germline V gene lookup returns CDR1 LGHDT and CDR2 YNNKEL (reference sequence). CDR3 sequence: CASSPTSGAPNQPQHF. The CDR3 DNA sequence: TGTGCCAGCAGCCCGACTTCAGGGGCACCGAATCAGCCCCAGCATTTT.

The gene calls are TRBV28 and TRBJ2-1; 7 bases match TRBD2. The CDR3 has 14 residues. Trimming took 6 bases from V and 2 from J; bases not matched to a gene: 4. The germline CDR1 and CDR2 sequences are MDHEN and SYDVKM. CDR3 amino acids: CASRASGTYNEQFF. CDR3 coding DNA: TGTGCCAGCAGGGCAAGCGGGACCTACAATGAGCAGTTCTTC.

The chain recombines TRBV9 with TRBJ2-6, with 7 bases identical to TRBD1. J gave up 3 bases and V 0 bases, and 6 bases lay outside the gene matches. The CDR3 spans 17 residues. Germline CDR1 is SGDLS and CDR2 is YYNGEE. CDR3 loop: CASSVDRGRGGANVLTF. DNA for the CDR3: TGTGCCAGCAGCGTAGACAGGGGACGGGGTGGGGCCAACGTCCTGACTTTC.

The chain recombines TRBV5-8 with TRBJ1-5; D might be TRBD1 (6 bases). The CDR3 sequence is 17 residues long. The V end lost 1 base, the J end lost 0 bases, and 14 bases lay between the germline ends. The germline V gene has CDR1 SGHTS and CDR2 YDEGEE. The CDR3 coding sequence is TGTGCCAGCAGCTTGATCCAGGGGCGCGTTAGCAATCAGCCCCAGCATTTT. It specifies CASSLIQGRVSNQPQHF. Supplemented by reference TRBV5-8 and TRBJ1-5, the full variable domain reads EAGVTQSPTHLIKTRGQQATLRCSPISGHTSVYWYQQALGLGLQFLLWYDEGEERNRGNFPPRFSGRQFPNYSSELNVNALELEDSALYLCASSLIQGRVSNQPQHFGDGTRLSIL.